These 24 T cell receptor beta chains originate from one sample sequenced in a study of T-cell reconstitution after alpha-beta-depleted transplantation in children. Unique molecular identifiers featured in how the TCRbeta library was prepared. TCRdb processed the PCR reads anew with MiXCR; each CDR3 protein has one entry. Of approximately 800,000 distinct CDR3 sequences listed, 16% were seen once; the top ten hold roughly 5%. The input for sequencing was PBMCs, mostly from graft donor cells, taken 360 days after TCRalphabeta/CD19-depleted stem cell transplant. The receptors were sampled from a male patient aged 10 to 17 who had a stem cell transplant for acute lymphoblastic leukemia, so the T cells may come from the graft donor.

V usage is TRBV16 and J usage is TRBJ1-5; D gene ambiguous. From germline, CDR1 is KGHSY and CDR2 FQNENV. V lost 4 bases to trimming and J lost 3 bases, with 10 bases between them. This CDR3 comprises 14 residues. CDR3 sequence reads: CASSRDTFNQPQHF. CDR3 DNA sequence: TGTGCCAGCAGCCGTGACACATTCAATCAGCCCCAGCATTTT.

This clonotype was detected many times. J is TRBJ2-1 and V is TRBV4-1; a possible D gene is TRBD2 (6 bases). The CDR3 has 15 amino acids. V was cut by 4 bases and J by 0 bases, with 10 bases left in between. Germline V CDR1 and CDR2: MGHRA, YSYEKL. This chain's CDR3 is CASSRDSPSYNEQFF. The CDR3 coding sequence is TGCGCCAGCAGCCGGGACTCCCCCTCCTACAATGAGCAGTTCTTC.

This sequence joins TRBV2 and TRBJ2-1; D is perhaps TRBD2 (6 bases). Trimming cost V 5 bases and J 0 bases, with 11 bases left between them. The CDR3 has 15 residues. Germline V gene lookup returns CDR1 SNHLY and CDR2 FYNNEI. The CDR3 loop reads CASSSGSGSYNEQFF. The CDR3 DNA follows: TGTGCCAGCAGTTCAGGTAGCGGCTCCTACAATGAGCAGTTCTTC.

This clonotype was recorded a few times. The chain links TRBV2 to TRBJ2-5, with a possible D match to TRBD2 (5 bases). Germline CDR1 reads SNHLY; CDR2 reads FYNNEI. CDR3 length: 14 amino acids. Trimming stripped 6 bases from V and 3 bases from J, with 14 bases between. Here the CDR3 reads CASRSGIGEETQYF. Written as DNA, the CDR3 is TGTGCCAGCAGATCGGGGATCGGTGAAGAGACCCAGTACTTC.

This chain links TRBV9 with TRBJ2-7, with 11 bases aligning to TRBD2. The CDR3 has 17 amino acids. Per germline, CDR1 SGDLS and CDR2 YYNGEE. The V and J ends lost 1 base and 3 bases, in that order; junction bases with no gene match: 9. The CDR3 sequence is CASSVSSTSGRLYEQYF. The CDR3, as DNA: TGTGCCAGCAGCGTATCCTCCACTAGCGGGAGACTCTACGAGCAGTACTTC.

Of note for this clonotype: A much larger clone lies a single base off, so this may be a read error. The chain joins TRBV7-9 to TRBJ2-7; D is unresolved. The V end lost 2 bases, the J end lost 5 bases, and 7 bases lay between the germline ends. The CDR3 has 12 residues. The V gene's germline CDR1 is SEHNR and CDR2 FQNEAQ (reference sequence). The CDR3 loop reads CASSLLRDEQYF. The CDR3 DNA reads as TGTGCCAGCAGCTTATTAAGGGACGAGCAGTACTTC.

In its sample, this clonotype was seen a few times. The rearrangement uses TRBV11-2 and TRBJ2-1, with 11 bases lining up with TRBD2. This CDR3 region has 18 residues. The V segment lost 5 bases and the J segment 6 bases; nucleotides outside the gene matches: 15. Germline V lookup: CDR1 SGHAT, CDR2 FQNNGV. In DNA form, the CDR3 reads TGTGCCAGCAGCCATCCGAGGGTAGCGGGAGGGCCAGGCAATGAGCAGTTCTTC. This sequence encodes CASSHPRVAGGPGNEQFF.

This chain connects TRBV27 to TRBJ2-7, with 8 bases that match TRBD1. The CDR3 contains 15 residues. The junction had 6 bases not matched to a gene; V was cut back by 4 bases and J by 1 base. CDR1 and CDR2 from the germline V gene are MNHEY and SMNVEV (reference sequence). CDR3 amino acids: CASSWRDRTSYEQYF. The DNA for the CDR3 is TGTGCCAGCAGTTGGCGGGACAGGACTTCCTACGAGCAGTACTTC.

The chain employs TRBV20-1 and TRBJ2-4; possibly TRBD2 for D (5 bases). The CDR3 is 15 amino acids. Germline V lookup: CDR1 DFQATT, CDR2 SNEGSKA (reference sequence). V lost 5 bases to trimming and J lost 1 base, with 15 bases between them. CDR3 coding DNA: TGCAGTGCTGAGGGCCCTCAGCGGGCCAAAAACATTCAGTACTTC. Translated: CSAEGPQRAKNIQYF.

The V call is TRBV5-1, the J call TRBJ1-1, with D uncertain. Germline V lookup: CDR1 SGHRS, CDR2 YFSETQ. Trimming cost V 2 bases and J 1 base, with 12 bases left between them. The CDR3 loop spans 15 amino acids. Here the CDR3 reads CASSFLGLTNTEAFF. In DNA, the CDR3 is TGCGCCAGCAGCTTTCTAGGGTTGACGAACACTGAAGCTTTCTTT.

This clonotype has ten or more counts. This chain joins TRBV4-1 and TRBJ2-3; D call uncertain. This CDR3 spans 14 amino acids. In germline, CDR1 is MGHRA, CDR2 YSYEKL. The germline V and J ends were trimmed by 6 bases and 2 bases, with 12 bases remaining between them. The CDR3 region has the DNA TGCGCCAGCAGTGAATTGGGGTTCACAGATACGCAGTATTTT. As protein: CASSELGFTDTQYF.

This chain's CDR3 is CASRGTGSNQPQHF. The CDR3 coding sequence is TGTGCCAGCAGGGGGACAGGCTCCAATCAGCCCCAGCATTTT. J is TRBJ1-5 and V is TRBV27; the match to TRBD1 covers 8 bases. Germline CDR1 and CDR2: MNHEY and SMNVEV (reference sequence). This CDR3 is built from 14 residues. V was pared by 6 bases and J by 3 bases, with 4 bases of the junction left unmatched.

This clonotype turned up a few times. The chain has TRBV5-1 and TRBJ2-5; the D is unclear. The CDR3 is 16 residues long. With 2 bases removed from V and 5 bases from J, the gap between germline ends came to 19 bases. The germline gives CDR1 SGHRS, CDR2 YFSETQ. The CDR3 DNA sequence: TGCGCCAGCAGCTTCCGCTCGGCAGTAGGGAAGGAGACCCAGTACTTC. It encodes CASSFRSAVGKETQYF.

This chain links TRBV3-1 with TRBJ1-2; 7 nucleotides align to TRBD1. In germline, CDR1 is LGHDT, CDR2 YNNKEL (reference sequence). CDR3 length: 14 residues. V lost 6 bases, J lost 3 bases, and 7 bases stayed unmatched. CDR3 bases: TGTGCCAGCAGTCAATCAACAGGGGACTATGGCTACACCTTC. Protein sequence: CASSQSTGDYGYTF.

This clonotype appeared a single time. The CDR3 region is CASSLAPTSGQGETQYF. The DNA of the CDR3 is TGTGCCAGCAGCTTAGCCCCGACTAGCGGGCAGGGGGAGACCCAGTACTTC. The genes are TRBV7-9 and TRBJ2-5, with 10 bases that match TRBD2. The CDR3 loop spans 17 amino acids. Germline lookup yields CDR1 SEHNR and CDR2 FQNEAQ (reference sequence). With 0 bases clipped from V and 5 bases from J, the junction kept 9 bases outside the gene matches.

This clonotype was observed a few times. CDR3 bases: TGTGCCACCAGCAGAGATTTAGAGGGAGCTCAGCATTTT. Its protein is CATSRDLEGAQHF. J is TRBJ1-5 and V is TRBV15; D unresolved. The V and J ends lost 0 bases and 13 bases respectively, with 13 bases between them. The CDR3 totals 13 residues. The V gene's germline CDR1 is LNHNV and CDR2 YYDKDF (reference sequence).

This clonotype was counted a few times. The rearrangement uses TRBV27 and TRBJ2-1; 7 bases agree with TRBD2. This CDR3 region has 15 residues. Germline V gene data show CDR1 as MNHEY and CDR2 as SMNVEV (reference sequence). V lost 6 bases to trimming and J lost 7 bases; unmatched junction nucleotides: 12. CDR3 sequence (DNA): TGTGCCAGCAGGCCTTTTGCGGGAGATTGGAATGAGCAGTTCTTC. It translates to CASRPFAGDWNEQFF.

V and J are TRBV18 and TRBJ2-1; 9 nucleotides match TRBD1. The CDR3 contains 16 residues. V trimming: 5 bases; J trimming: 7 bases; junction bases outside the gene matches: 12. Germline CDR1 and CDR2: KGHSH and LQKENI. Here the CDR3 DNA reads TGTGCCAGCTCATCCGGGGAGGGACAGGGAAGAAATGAGCAGTTCTTC. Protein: CASSSGEGQGRNEQFF. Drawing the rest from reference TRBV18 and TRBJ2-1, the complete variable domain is NAGVMQNPRHLVRRRGQEARLRCSPMKGHSHVYWYRQLPEEGLKFMVYLQKENIIDESGMPKERFSAEFPKEGPSILRIQQVVRGDSAAYFCASSSGEGQGRNEQFFGPGTRLTVL.

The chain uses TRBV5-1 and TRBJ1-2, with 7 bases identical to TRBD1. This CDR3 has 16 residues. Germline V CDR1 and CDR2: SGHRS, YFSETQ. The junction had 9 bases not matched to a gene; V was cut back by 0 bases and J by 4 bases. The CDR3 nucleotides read TGCGCCAGCAGCTTGGCCGTCCGACAGGGAGGCTATGGCTACACCTTC. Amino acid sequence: CASSLAVRQGGYGYTF.

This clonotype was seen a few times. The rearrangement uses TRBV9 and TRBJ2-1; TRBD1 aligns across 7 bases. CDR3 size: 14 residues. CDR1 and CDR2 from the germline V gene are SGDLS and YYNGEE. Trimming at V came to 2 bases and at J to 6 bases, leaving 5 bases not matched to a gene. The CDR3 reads CASSVGSGGNEQFF. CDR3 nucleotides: TGTGCCAGCAGCGTCGGGTCAGGGGGCAATGAGCAGTTCTTC.

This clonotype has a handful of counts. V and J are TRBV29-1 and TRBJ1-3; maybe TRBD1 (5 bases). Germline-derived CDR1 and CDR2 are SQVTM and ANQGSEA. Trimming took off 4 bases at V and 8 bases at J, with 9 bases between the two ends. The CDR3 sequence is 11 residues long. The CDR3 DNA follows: TGCAGCGTTGCCGGGGGTGACACCATATATTTT. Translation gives CSVAGGDTIYF.

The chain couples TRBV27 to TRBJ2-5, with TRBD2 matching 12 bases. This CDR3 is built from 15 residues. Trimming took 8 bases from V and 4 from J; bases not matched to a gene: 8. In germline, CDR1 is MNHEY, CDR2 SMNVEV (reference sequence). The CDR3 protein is CASGLAGGRRETQYF. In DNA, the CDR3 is TGTGCCAGCGGGCTAGCGGGAGGGCGAAGAGAGACCCAGTACTTC.

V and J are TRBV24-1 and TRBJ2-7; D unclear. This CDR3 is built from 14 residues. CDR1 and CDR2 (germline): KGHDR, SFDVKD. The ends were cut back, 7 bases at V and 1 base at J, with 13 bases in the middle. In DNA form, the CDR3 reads TGTGCCACCAGCCTCTCTACCCCTTCCTACGAGCAGTACTTC. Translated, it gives CATSLSTPSYEQYF.

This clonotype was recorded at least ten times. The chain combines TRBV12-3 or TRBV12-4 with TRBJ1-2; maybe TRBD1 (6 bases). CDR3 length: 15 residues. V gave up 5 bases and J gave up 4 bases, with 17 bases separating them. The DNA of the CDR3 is TGTGCCAGCAGTAGGTCAGGGGTTTATGGCTATGGCTACACCTTC. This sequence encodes CASSRSGVYGYGYTF.